This T cell receptor (beta chain) was recovered during a study of neoadjuvant anti-PD-1 for oral cavity cancer. Whole-study results and caveats: Non-responders to neoadjuvant nivolumab had significantly more clonal PBMC T cells than responders.

Time point noted: after neoadjuvant nivolumab, at surgical resection. Profiled with immunoSEQ multiplex PCR; TCRdb holds only in-frame clones, not every one. The sample holds just over 65,000 clones; around 84% are singletons and the top ten take approximately 3%. As regards this clone: Its target is unknown.

The receptor was derived from a person between 35 and 79 years old with oral cavity squamous cell carcinoma. The material was PBMCs, obtained after nivolumab (anti-PD-1) treatment.

The CDR3 reads CSGRLLNTEAFF. CDR3 DNA: TGCAGCGGGAGGCTTTTGAACACTGAAGCTTTCTTT. The rearrangement uses TRBV29-1 and TRBJ1-1; no clear D. Trimming cost V 7 bases and J 0 bases, with 9 bases left between them. Germline V gene sequence: CDR1 SQVTM, CDR2 ANQGSEA. CDR3 length: 12 amino acids.